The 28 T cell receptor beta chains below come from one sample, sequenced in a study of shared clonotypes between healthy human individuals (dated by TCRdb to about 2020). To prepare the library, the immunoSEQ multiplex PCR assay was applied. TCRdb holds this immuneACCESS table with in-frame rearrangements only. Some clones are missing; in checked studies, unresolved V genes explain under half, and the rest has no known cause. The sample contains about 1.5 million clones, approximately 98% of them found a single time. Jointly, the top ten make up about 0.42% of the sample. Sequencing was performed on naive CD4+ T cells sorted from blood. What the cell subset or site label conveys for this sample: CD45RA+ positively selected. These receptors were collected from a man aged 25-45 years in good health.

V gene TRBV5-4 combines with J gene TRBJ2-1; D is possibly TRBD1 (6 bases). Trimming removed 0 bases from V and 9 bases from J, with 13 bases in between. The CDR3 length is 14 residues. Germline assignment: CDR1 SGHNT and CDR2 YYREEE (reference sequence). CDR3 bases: TGTGCCAGCAGCTTGGAAGTCCCGACAGGTGAGCAGTTCTTC. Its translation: CASSLEVPTGEQFF.

The CDR3 protein is CASSYSKPSNQPQHF. The DNA of the CDR3 is TGTGCCAGCAGTTACTCGAAACCTAGCAATCAGCCCCAGCATTTT. V is TRBV6-5 and J is TRBJ1-5; no clear D. Deletions cut 0 bases from V and 0 bases from J, with 6 bases between. The length of the CDR3 is 15 residues. Per the germline V gene, CDR1 is MNHEY and CDR2 is SVGAGI.

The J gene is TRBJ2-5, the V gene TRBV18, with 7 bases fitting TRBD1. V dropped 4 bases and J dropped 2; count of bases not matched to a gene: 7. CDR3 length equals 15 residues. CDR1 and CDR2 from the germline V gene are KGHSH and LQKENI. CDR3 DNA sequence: TGTGCCAGCTCACTACTTCCGGGACAGCAAGAGACCCAGTACTTC. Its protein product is CASSLLPGQQETQYF.

CDR3 loop: CASSPDSVRVINQPQHF. In DNA form, the CDR3 reads TGTGCCAGCAGTCCTGATAGTGTTAGAGTCATAAATCAGCCCCAGCATTTT. This sequence joins TRBV7-8 and TRBJ1-5; D is undetermined. In germline, CDR1 is SGHVS, CDR2 FQNEAQ. V was clipped by 6 bases and J by 4 bases, with 22 bases between them. CDR3 size: 17 residues.

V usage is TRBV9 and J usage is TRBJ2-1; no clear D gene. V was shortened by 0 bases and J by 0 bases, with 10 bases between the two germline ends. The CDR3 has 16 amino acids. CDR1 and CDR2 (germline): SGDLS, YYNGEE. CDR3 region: CASSVVGENSYNEQFF. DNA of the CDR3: TGTGCCAGCAGCGTAGTTGGTGAAAACTCCTACAATGAGCAGTTCTTC.

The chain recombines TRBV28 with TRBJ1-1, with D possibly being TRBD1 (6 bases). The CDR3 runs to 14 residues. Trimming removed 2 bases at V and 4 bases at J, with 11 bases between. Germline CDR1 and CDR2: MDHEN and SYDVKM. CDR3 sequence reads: CASSLVLGGTEAFF. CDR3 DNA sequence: TGTGCCAGCAGTTTAGTATTAGGGGGCACTGAAGCTTTCTTT. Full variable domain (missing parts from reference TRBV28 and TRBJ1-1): DVKVTQSSRYLVKRTGEKVFLECVQDMDHENMFWYRQDPGLGLRLIYFSYDVKMKEKGDIPEGYSVSREKKERFSLILESASTNQTSMYLCASSLVLGGTEAFFGQGTRLTVV.

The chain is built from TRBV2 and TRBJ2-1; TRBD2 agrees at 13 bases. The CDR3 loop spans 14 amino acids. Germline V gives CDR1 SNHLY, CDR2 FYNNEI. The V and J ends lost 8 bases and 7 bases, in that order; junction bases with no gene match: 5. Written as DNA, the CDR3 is TGTGCCAGCCTGACTAGCGGGAGGACTAATGAGCAGTTCTTC. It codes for CASLTSGRTNEQFF.

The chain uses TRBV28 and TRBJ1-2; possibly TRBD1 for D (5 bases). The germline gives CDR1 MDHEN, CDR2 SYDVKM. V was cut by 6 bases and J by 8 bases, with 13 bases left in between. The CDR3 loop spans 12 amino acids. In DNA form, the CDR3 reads TGTGCCAGCAGCCCCACGGGGACCGGCTACACCTTC. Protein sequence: CASSPTGTGYTF.

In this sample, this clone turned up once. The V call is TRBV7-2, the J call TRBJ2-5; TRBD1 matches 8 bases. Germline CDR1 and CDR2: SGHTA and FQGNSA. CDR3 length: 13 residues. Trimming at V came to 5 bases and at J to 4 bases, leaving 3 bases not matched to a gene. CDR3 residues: CASSRGQGETQYF. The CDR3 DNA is TGTGCCAGCAGCCGTGGACAGGGAGAGACCCAGTACTTC.

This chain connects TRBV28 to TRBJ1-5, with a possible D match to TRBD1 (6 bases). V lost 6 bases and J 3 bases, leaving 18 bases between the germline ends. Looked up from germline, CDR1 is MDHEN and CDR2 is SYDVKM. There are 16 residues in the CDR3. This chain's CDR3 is CASSHSGRGYNQPQHF. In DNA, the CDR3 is TGTGCCAGCAGCCACTCGGGGAGGGGGTACAATCAGCCCCAGCATTTT.

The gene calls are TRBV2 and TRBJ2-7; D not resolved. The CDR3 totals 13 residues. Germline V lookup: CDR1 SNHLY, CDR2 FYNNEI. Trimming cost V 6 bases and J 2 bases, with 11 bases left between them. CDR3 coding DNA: TGTGCCAGCAGGTTGACAAACACCTACGAGCAGTACTTC. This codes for CASRLTNTYEQYF.

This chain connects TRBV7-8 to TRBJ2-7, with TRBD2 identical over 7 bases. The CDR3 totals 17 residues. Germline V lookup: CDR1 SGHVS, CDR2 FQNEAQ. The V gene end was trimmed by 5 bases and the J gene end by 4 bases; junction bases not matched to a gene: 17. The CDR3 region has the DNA TGTGCCAGCAGCCGTTTGGCCAGCGGGGTAGTCGTGTACGAGCAGTACTTC. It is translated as CASSRLASGVVVYEQYF.

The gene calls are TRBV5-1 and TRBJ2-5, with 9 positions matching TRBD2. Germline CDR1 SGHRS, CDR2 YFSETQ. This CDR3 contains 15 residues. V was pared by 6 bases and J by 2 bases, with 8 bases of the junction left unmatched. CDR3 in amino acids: CASIRSGGPQETQYF. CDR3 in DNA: TGCGCCAGCATCCGGAGCGGGGGGCCGCAAGAGACCCAGTACTTC.

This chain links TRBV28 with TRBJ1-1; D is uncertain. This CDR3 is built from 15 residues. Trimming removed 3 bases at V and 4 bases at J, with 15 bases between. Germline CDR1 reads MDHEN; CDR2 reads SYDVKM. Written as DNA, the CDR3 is TGTGCCAGCAGTTTGGTTACCTGGGGTTTCACTGAAGCTTTCTTT. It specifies CASSLVTWGFTEAFF.

CDR3 sequence: CASSEAGKWVSDEKLFF. The CDR3 nucleotides read TGTGCCAGCAGTGAAGCGGGAAAATGGGTATCGGATGAAAAACTGTTTTTT. V usage is TRBV2 and J usage is TRBJ1-4; no clear D gene. V was cut by 0 bases and J by 6 bases, with 17 bases left in between. CDR1 is SNHLY and CDR2 is FYNNEI in the germline V gene. The CDR3 length is 17 residues.

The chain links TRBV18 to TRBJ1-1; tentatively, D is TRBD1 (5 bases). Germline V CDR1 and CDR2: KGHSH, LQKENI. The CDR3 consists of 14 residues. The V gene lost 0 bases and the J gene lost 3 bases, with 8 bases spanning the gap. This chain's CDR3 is CASSPPSQDTEAFF. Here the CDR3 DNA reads TGTGCCAGCTCACCACCGTCACAGGACACTGAAGCTTTCTTT. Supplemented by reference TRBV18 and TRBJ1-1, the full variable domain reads NAGVMQNPRHLVRRRGQEARLRCSPMKGHSHVYWYRQLPEEGLKFMVYLQKENIIDESGMPKERFSAEFPKEGPSILRIQQVVRGDSAAYFCASSPPSQDTEAFFGQGTRLTVV.

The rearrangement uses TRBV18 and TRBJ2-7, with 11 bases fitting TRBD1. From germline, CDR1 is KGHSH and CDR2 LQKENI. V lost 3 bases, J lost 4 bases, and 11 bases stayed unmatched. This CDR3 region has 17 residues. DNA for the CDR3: TGTGCCAGCTCACCCACAGCCGGGACAGGGGGGAGGTACGAGCAGTACTTC. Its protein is CASSPTAGTGGRYEQYF.

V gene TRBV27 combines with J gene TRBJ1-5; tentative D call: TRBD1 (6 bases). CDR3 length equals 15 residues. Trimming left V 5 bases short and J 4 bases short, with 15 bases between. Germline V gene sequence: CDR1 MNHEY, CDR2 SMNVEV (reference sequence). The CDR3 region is CASSPLVQGNQPQHF. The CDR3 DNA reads TGTGCCAGCAGTCCTCTCGTACAGGGAAATCAGCCCCAGCATTTT.

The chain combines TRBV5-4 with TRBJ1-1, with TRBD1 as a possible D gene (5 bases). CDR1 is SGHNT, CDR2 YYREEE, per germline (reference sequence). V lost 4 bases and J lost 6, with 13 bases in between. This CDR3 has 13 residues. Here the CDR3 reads CASSPKQGSEAFF. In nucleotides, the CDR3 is TGTGCCAGCAGCCCCAAGCAGGGTTCTGAAGCTTTCTTT.

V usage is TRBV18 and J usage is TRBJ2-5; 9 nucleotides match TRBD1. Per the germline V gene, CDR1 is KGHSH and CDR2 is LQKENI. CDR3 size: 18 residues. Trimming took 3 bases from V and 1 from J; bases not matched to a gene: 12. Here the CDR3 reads CASSPFAQQGASQETQYF. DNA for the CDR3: TGTGCCAGCTCACCTTTCGCCCAACAGGGGGCGTCCCAAGAGACCCAGTACTTC.

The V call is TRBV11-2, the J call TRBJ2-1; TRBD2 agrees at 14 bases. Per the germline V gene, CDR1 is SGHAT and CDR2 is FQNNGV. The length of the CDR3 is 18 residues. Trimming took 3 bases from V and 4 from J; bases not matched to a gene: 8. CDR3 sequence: CASSLRGTSGSGYNEQFF. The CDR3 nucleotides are TGTGCCAGCAGCTTGCGGGGGACTAGCGGGAGCGGGTACAATGAGCAGTTCTTC.

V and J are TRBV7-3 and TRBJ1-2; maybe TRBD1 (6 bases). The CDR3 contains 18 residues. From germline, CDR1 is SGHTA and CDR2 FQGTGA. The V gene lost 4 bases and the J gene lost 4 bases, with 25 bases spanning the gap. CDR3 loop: CASSSPAPQGMKGYGYTF. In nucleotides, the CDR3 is TGTGCCAGCAGCTCACCCGCCCCACAGGGTATGAAGGGCTATGGCTACACCTTC.

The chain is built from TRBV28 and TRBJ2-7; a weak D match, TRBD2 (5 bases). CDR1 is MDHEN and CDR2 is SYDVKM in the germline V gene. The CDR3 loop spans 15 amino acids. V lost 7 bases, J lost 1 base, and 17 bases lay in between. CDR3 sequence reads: CASTREMLVSYEQYF. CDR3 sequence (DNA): TGTGCCAGCACGAGGGAAATGTTAGTGTCCTACGAGCAGTACTTC. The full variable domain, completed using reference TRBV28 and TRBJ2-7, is DVKVTQSSRYLVKRTGEKVFLECVQDMDHENMFWYRQDPGLGLRLIYFSYDVKMKEKGDIPEGYSVSREKKERFSLILESASTNQTSMYLCASTREMLVSYEQYFGPGTRLTVT.

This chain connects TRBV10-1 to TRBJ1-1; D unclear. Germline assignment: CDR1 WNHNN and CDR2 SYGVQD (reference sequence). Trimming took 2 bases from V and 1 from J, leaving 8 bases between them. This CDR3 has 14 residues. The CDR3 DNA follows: TGCGCCAGCAGTGAGAACCCAGGGAACACTGAAGCTTTCTTT. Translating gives CASSENPGNTEAFF.

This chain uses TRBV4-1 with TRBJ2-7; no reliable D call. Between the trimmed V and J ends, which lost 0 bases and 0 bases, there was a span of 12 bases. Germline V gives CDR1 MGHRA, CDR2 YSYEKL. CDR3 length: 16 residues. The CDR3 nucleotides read TGCGCCAGCAGCCAAGAAATAGACACTATCTCCTACGAGCAGTACTTC. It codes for CASSQEIDTISYEQYF.

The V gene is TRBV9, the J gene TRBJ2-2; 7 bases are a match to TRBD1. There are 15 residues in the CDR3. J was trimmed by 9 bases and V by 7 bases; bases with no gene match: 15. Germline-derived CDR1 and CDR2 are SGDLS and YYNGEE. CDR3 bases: TGTGCCAGCGGACGACAGGGTCTTTTCCCGCGGGAGCTGTTTTTT. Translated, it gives CASGRQGLFPRELFF.

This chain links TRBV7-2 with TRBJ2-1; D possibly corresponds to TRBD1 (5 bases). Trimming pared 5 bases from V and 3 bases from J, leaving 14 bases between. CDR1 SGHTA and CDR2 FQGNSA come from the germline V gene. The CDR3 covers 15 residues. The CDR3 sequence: CASSPFQGNYNEQFF. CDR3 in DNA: TGTGCCAGCAGCCCTTTTCAGGGAAACTACAATGAGCAGTTCTTC.

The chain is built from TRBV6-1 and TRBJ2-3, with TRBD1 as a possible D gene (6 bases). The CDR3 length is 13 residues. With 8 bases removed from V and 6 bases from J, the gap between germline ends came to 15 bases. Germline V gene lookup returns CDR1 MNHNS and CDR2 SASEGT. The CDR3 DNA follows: TGTGCCAGCCCCGGGACAACGTTGGATACGCAGTATTTT. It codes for CASPGTTLDTQYF.